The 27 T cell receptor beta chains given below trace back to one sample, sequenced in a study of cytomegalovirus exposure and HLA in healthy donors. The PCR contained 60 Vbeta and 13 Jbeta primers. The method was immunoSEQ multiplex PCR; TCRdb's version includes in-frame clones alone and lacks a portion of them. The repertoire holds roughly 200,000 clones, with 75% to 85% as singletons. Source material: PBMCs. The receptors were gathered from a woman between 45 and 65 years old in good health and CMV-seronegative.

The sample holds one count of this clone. The chain's CDR3 is CASSGQGANQPQHF. The CDR3 DNA reads as TGTGCCAGTAGTGGACAGGGGGCCAATCAGCCCCAGCATTTT. The chain recombines TRBV19 with TRBJ1-5; 11 bases are shared with TRBD1. The CDR3 contains 14 residues. Losses at the gene ends were 5 bases for V and 3 bases for J; bases not matched to a gene: 0. Germline CDR1 LNHDA, CDR2 SQIVND (reference sequence).

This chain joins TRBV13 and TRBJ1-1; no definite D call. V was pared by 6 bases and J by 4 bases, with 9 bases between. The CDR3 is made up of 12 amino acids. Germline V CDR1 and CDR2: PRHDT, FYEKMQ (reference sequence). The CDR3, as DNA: TGTGCCAGCAGAAGGGAGGGCACTGAAGCTTTCTTT. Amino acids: CASRREGTEAFF. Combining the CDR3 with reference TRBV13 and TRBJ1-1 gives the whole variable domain AAGVIQSPRHLIKEKRETATLKCYPIPRHDTVYWYQQGPGQDPQFLISFYEKMQSDKGSIPDRFSAQQFSDYHSELNMSSLELGDSALYFCASRREGTEAFFGQGTRLTVV.

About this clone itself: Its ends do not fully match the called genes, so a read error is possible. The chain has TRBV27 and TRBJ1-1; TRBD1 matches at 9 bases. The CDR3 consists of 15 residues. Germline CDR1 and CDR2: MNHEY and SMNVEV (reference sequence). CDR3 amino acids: CASRRTGTGIIEGLF. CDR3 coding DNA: TGTGCCAGCCGCCGGACCGGGACAGGGATAATAGAAGGTCTCTTT.

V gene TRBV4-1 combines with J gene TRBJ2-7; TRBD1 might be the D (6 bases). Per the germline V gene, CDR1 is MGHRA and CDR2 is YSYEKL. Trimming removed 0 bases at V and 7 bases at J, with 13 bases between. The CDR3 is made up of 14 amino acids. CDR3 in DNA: TGCGCCAGCAGCCAAGACCCAGGGGCAGAAGAGCAGTACTTC. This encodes CASSQDPGAEEQYF.

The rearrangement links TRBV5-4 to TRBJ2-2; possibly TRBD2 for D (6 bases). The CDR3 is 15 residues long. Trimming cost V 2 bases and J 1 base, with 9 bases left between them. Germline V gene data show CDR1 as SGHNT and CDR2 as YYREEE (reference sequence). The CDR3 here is CASSLAGLNTGELFF. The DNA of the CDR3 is TGTGCCAGCAGCTTAGCGGGCCTGAACACCGGGGAGCTGTTTTTT.

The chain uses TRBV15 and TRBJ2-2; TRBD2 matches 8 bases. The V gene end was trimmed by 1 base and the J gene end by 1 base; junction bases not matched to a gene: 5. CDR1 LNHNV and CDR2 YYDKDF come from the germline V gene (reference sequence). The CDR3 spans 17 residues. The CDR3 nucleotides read TGTGCCACCAGCAGAGTTATTACTAGCGGGAACACCGGGGAGCTGTTTTTT. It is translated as CATSRVITSGNTGELFF. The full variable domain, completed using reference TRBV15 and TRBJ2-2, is DAMVIQNPRYQVTQFGKPVTLSCSQTLNHNVMYWYQQKSSQAPKLLFHYYDKDFNNEADTPDNFQSRRPNTSFCFLDIRSPGLGDTAMYLCATSRVITSGNTGELFFGEGSRLTVL.

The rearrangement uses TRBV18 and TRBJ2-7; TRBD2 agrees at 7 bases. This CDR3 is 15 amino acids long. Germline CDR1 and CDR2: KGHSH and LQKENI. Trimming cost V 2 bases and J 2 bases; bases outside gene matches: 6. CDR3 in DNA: TGTGCCAGCTCACCATCTAGCGGAAGCCCCTACGAGCAGTACTTC. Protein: CASSPSSGSPYEQYF.

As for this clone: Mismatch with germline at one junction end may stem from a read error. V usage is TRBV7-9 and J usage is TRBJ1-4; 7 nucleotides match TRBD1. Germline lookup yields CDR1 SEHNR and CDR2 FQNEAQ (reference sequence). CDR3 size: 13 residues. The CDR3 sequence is CSSMRGRGEKLFF. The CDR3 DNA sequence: TGTTCCAGCATGAGGGGGCGAGGAGAAAAACTGTTTTTT.

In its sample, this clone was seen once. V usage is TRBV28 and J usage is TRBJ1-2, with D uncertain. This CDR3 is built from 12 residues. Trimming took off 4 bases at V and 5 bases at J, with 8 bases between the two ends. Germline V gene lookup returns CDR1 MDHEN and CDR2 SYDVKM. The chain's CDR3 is CASSSREYGYTF. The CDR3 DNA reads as TGTGCCAGCAGTTCCCGGGAGTATGGCTACACCTTC.

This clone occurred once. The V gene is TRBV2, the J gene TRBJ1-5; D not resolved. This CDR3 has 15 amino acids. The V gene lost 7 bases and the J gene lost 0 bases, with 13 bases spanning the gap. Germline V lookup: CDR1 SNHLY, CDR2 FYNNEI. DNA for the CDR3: TGTGCCAGCACTCGGACGGACTCTAGCAATCAGCCCCAGCATTTT. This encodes CASTRTDSSNQPQHF.

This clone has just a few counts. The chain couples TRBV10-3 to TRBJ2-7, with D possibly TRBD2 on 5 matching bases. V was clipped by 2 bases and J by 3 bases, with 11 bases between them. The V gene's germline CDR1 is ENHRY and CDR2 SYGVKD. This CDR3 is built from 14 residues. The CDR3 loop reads CAISEGGQNYEQYF. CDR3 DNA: TGTGCCATCAGTGAGGGCGGGCAGAACTACGAGCAGTACTTC.

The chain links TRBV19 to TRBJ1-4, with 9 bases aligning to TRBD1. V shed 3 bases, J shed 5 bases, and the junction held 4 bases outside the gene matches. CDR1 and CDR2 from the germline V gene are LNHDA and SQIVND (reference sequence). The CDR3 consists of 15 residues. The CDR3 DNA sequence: TGTGCCAGTAGTATCCTCGGGACAGGGAATGAAAAACTGTTTTTT. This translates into CASSILGTGNEKLFF.

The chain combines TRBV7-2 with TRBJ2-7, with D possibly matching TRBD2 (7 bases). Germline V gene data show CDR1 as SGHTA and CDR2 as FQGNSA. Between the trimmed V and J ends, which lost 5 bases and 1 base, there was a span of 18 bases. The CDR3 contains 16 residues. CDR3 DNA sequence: TGTGCCAGCAGCCTTATGGGGGGGCGCGAGTCCTACGAGCAGTACTTC. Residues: CASSLMGGRESYEQYF.

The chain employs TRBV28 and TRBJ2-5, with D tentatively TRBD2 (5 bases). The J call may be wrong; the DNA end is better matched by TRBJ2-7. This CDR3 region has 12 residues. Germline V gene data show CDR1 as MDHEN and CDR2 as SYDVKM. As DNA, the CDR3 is TGTGCCAGCAGCCCTAGCCCCTACGAGCAGTACTTC. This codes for CASSPSPYEQYF.

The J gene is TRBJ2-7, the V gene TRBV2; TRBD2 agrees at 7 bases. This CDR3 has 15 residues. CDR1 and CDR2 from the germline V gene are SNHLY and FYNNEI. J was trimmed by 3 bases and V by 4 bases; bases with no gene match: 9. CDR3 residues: CASSVGASGFYEQYF. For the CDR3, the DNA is TGTGCCAGCAGTGTAGGGGCTAGCGGATTCTACGAGCAGTACTTC.

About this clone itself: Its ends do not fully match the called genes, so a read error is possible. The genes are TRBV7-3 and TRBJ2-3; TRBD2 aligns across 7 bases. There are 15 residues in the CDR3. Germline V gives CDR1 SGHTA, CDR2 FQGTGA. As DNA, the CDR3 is TGTGTCAGCAGCTTATTCGGGGGGATCACAGATACGCAGTATTTT. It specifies CVSSLFGGITDTQYF.

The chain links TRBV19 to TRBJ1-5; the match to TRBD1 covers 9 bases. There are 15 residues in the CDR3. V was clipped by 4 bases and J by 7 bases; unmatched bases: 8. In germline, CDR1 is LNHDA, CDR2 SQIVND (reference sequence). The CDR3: CASSTYRQGGQPQHF. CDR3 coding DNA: TGTGCCAGTAGTACCTACCGACAGGGGGGACAGCCCCAGCATTTT.

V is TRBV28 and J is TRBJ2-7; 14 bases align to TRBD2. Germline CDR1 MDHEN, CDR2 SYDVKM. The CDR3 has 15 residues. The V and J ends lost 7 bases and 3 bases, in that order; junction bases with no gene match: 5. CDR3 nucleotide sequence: TGTGCCAGCACCGGACTAGCGGGAGGCGTCTACGAGCAGTACTTC. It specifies CASTGLAGGVYEQYF.

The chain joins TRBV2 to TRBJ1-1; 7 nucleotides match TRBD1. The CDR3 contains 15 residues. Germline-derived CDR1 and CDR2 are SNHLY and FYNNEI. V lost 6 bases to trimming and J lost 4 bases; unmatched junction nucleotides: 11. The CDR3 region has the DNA TGTGCCAGCAGCCAATCGAGGGGGCTAGTCACTGAAGCTTTCTTT. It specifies CASSQSRGLVTEAFF. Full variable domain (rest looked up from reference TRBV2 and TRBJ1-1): EPEVTQTPSHQVTQMGQEVILRCVPISNHLYFYWYRQILGQKVEFLVSFYNNEISEKSEIFDDQFSVERPDGSNFTLKIRSTKLEDSAMYFCASSQSRGLVTEAFFGQGTRLTVV.

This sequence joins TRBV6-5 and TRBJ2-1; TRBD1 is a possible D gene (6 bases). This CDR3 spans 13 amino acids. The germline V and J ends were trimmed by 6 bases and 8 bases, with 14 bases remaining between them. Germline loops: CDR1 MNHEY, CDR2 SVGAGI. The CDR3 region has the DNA TGTGCCAGCAGCCCGGACAGTTTTCATGAGCAGTTCTTC. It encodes CASSPDSFHEQFF.

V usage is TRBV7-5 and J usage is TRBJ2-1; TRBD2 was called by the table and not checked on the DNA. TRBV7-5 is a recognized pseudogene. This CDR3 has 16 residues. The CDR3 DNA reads TGTGTCAGAAGCTTAGGCCGGAGGACGGGGGAAAGTGAGCAGTTCTTC. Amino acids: CVRSLGRRTGESEQFF.

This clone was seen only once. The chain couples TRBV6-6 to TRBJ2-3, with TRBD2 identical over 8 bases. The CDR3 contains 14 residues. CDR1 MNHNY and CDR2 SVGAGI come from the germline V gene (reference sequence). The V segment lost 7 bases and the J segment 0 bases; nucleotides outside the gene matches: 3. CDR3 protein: CASKASGSTDTQYF. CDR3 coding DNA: TGTGCCAGCAAGGCTAGCGGGAGCACAGATACGCAGTATTTT.

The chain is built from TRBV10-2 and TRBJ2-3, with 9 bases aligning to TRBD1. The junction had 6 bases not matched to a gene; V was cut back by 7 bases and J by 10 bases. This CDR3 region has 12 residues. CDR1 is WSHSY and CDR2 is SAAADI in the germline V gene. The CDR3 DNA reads TGCGCCAGCACCCTACAGGGGGCAGCGCAGTATTTT. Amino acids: CASTLQGAAQYF.

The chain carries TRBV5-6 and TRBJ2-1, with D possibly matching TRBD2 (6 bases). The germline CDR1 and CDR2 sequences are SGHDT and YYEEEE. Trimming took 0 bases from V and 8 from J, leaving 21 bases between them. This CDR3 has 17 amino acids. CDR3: CASSLDGSGQFGDEQFF. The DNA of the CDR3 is TGTGCCAGCAGCTTGGATGGTAGCGGCCAATTTGGGGATGAGCAGTTCTTC.

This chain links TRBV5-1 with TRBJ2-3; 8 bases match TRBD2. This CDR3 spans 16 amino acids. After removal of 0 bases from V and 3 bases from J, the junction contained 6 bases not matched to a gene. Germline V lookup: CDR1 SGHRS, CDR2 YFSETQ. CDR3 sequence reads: CASSLAGGELTDTQYF. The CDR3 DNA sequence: TGCGCCAGCAGCTTGGCGGGGGGGGAGTTGACAGATACGCAGTATTTT.

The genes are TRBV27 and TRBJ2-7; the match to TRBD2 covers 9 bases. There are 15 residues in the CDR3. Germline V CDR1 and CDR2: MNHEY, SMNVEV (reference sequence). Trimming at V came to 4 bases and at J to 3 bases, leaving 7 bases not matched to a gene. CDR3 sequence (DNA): TGTGCCAGCAGTTCCAACCAGCGGGAGGACTACGAGCAGTACTTC. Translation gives CASSSNQREDYEQYF.

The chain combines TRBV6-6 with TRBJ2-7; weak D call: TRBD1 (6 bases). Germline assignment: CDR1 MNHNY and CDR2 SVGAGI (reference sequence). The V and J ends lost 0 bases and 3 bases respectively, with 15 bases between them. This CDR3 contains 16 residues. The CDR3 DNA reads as TGTGCCAGCAGTTACTCGAGTGGACAGAGAGACTACGAGCAGTACTTC. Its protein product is CASSYSSGQRDYEQYF.